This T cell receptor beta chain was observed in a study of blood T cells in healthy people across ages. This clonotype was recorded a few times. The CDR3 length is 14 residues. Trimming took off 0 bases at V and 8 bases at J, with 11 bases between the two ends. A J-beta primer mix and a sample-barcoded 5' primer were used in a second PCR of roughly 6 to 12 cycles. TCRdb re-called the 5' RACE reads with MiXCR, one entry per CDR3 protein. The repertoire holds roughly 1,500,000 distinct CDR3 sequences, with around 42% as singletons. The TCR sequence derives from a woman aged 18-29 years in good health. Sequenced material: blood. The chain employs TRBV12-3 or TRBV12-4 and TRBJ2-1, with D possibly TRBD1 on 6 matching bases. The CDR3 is CASSLAGAGDEQFF. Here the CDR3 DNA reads TGTGCCAGCAGTTTAGCGGGGGCCGGGGATGAGCAGTTCTTC.